This T cell receptor (beta chain) is from a study of Ad26.COV2.S vaccination and SARS-CoV-2 variants. Findings and limits, study-wide: Ad26.COV2.S recipients had broader spike-specific TCRs (P = 0.0014). People who got the vaccine or the placebo had similar non-spike TCR breadth. Once vaccination had occurred, spike-specific CD8+ and CD4+ T cell responses reportedly showed substantial breadth.

Profiling relied on immunoSEQ multiplex PCR, and the TCRdb table lists in-frame clones only, not all of them. This table has under 150,000 clones, about nine tenths appearing once. A word on this clone: Its target is unknown.

Germline lookup yields CDR1 MNHNY and CDR2 SVGAGI (reference sequence). Trimming removed 5 bases from V and 5 bases from J, with 18 bases in between. CDR3 length equals 15 residues. The rearrangement uses TRBV6-6 and TRBJ2-5; either TRBD1 or TRBD2 may fit D (5 bases each). The source of this sequence is a human donor who had recovered from COVID-19. Sequenced material: peripheral blood, taken after recovery from COVID-19. CDR3 amino acids: CASSPAGSWGETQYF. In DNA, the CDR3 is TGTGCCAGCAGTCCCGCAGGATCCTGGGGGGAGACCCAGTACTTC.